The rows below give T cell receptor beta chains drawn from one sample of a study of blood T cell repertoires in COVID-19. Method: immunoSEQ multiplex PCR; TCRdb's copy keeps in-frame clones and lacks some. This table has about 290,000 clones, around four fifths appearing once. Sequenced input: peripheral blood. The receptors here all came from a woman in her forties or fifties with active or convalescent COVID-19. Each CDR3 is given with its conserved first and last residue. The D gene is left open where the match is weak. Only some rows state a clone size, as once, few, many or a class for expanded clones.

clone size: -
J gene: TRBJ2-1
V gene: TRBV6-6
D gene: TRBD2
CDR3 length: 16
CDR3 DNA: TGTGCCAGCAGTTACTCGAACCTAGCGGGGTACAATGAGCAGTTCTTC
CDR3 protein: CASSYSNLAGYNEQFF

clone size: few
J gene: TRBJ2-2
V gene: TRBV5-4
D gene: -
CDR3 length: 16
CDR3 DNA: TGTGCCAGCAGCTTGGGGGTCGGGAGGAACACCGGGGAGCTGTTTTTT
CDR3 protein: CASSLGVGRNTGELFF

clone size: -
J gene: TRBJ1-1
V gene: TRBV7-6
D gene: -
CDR3 length: 13
CDR3 DNA: TGTGCCAGCAACCAGGGGATGAACACTGAAGCTTTCTTT
CDR3 protein: CASNQGMNTEAFF

clone size: -
J gene: TRBJ1-2
V gene: TRBV28
D gene: TRBD1
CDR3 length: 17
CDR3 DNA: TGTGCCAGCAGTTCGGGGGCCTTCGGACAGGAAGGCTATGGCTACACCTTC
CDR3 protein: CASSSGAFGQEGYGYTF

clone size: -
J gene: TRBJ1-4
V gene: TRBV6-5
D gene: TRBD1
CDR3 length: 16
CDR3 DNA: TGTGCCAGCAGTTACAGCTGGACAGGGTTTAATGAAAAACTGTTTTTT
CDR3 protein: CASSYSWTGFNEKLFF

clone size: -
J gene: TRBJ1-1
V gene: TRBV5-1
D gene: -
CDR3 length: 14
CDR3 DNA: TGCGCCAGCAGCTTGCAGGCCGAGAGAACTGAAGCTTTCTTT
CDR3 protein: CASSLQAERTEAFF

clone size: -
J gene: TRBJ1-2
V gene: TRBV27
D gene: -
CDR3 length: 15
CDR3 DNA: TGTGCCAGCAGCCTTACAGGTGGCCCAATCGATGGCTACACCTTC
CDR3 protein: CASSLTGGPIDGYTF

clone size: -
J gene: TRBJ2-5
V gene: TRBV7-9
D gene: -
CDR3 length: 14
CDR3 DNA: TGTGCCAGCAGCTTAGACGGCGGGAAAGAGACCCAGTACTTC
CDR3 protein: CASSLDGGKETQYF

clone size: -
J gene: TRBJ2-2
V gene: TRBV18
D gene: TRBD2
CDR3 length: 16
CDR3 DNA: TGTGCCAGCTCACCTGGACTAGCGGGAAGGGCCGGGGAGCTGTTTTTT
CDR3 protein: CASSPGLAGRAGELFF

clone size: -
J gene: TRBJ2-3
V gene: TRBV11-2
D gene: TRBD2
CDR3 length: 16
CDR3 DNA: TGTGCCAGCAGCTTACAATTGCGGGAGCCATCAGATACGCAGTATTTT
CDR3 protein: CASSLQLREPSDTQYF

clone size: -
J gene: TRBJ2-5
V gene: TRBV29-1
D gene: TRBD2
CDR3 length: 13
CDR3 DNA: TGCAGCGTTGAAAAGGGAGGGCAAGAGACCCAGTACTTC
CDR3 protein: CSVEKGGQETQYF

clone size: -
J gene: TRBJ2-4
V gene: TRBV4-2
D gene: -
CDR3 length: 16
CDR3 DNA: TGTGCCAGCAGCCAAACGGGAGCCCTAGCCAAAAACATTCAGTACTTC
CDR3 protein: CASSQTGALAKNIQYF

clone size: -
J gene: TRBJ2-5
V gene: TRBV7-8
D gene: -
CDR3 length: 15
CDR3 DNA: TGTGCCAGCAGCTTAGCCGGGTCTCTAGTCGGGACCCAGTACTTC
CDR3 protein: CASSLAGSLVGTQYF

clone size: -
J gene: TRBJ1-3
V gene: TRBV15
D gene: -
CDR3 length: 16
CDR3 DNA: TGTGCCACCAGCAGAGATGCATTCAGCGGTGGAAACACCATATATTTT
CDR3 protein: CATSRDAFSGGNTIYF